This TCR beta chain derives from a study of blood T cell repertoires in COVID-19. Profiling relied on immunoSEQ multiplex PCR, and the TCRdb table lists in-frame clones only, not all of them. The sample records roughly 160,000 clones, approximately 90% being singletons. The CDR3 has 15 amino acids. With 1 base removed from V and 4 bases from J, the gap between germline ends came to 11 bases. Germline CDR1 SGHVS, CDR2 FNYEAQ. The sequenced material came from peripheral blood. The chain has TRBV7-6 and TRBJ2-1; D unresolved. This sequence originates from a man aged 18 to 30 with acute or convalescent COVID-19. The CDR3 nucleotides are TGTGCCAGCAGCTTAGATGTTACTCTATACAATGAGCAGTTCTTC. Protein sequence: CASSLDVTLYNEQFF.